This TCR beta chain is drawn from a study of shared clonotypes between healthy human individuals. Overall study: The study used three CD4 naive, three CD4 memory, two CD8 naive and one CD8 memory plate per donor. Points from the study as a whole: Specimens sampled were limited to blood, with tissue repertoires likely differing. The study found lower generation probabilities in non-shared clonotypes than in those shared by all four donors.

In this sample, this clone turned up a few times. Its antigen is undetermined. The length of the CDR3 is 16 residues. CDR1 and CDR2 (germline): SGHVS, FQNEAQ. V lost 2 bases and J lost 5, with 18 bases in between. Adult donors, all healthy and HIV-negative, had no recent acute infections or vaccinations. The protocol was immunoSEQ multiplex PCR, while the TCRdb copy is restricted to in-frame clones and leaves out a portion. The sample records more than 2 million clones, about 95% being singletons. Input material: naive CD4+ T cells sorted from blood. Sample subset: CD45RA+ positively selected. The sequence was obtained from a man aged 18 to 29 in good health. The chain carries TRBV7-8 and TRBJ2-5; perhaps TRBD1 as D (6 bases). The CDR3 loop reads CASSLMGAIKGETQYF. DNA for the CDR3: TGTGCCAGCAGCTTAATGGGGGCGATTAAGGGGGAGACCCAGTACTTC.